These T cell receptor beta chains were read from a single sample in a study of T cell changes during pregnancy in multiple sclerosis. Measured with immunoSEQ multiplex PCR; TCRdb has only the in-frame clones, and not every one. The repertoire holds approximately 46,000 clones, around 89% seen once, with just over 8% in the top ten. Here the sequenced sample was CD8+ T cells from peripheral blood mononuclear cells, taken in the second trimester of pregnancy. The receptors originated from a female donor with multiple sclerosis, enrolled in a pregnancy study. Both conserved end residues are trimmed from each CDR3. Each record gives: V gene, CDR3 protein.

TRBV7-9 ASSTRTVLRGETQY
TRBV14 ASSQDPQGFIYGYT
TRBV9 ASSGGQGFSPLH
TRBV27 ASSPGTLSTDTQY
TRBV5-6 ASSLVGEGGDQPQH
TRBV5-4 ASWSPLQETQY
TRBV6-1 ASSEGGGAYEQY
TRBV7-2 ASVRASGEQY
TRBV4-1 ASSRWFSGTQETQY
TRBV11-2 ASSFSRQGVDYGYT
TRBV14 ASSLESGQNNEQF
TRBV9 ASSDGQEHLTSGNTIY
TRBV6-5 ASSYFQALDEQY
TRBV7-8 ASSLVADSYNEQF
TRBV6-5 ASTPVQGYYEQY
TRBV13 ASSSAGQPQH
TRBV6-5 ASRLGQGNTEAF
TRBV7-8 ASSLALVWEQF
TRBV4-1 ASSQSGGVTAYNEQF
TRBV7-9 ASSPSGDYEQY
TRBV27 ASSPGLAGVLDTQY
TRBV13 ASSLAGGSYEQY